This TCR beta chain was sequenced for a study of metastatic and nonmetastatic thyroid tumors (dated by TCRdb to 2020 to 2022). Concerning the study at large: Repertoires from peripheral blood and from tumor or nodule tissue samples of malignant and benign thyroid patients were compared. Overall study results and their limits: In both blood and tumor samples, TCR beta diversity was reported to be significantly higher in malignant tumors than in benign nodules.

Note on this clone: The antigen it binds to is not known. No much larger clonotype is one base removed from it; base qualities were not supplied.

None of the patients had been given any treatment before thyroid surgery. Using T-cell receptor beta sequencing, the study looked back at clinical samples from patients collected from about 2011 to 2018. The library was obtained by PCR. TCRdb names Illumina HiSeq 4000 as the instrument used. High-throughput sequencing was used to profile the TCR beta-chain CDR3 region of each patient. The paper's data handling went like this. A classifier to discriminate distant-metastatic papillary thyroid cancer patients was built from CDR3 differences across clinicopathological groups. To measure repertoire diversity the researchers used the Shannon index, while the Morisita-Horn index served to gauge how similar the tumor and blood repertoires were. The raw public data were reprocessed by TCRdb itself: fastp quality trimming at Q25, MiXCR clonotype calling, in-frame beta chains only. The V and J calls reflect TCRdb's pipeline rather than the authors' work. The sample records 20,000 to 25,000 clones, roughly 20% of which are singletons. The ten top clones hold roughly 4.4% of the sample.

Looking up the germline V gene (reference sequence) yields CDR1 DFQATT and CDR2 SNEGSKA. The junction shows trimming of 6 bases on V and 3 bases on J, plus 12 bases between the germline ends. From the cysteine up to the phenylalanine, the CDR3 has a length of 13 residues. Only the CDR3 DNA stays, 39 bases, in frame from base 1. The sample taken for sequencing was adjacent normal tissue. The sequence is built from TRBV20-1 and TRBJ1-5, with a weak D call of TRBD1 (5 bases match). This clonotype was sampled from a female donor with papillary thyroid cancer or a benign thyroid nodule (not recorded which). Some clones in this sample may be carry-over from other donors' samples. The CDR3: CSAGVGSNQPQHF. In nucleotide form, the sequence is TGCAGTGCGGGGGTGGGGTCCAATCAGCCCCAGCATTTT.